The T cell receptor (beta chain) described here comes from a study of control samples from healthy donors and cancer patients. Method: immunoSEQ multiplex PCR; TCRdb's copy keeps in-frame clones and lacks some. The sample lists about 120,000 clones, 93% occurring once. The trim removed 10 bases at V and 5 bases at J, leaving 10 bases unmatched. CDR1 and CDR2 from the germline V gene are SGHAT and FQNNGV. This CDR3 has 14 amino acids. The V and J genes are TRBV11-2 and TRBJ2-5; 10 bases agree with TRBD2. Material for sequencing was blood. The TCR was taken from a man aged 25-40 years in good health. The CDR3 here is CATTTGLAEETQYF. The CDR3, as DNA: TGTGCCACCACTACCGGACTAGCGGAGGAGACCCAGTACTTC.